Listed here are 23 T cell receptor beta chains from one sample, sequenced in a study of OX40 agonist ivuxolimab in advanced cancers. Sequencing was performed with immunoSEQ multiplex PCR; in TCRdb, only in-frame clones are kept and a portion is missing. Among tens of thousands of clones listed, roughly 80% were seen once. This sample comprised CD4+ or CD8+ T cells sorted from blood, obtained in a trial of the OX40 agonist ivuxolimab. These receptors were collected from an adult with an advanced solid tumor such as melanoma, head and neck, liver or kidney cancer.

CDR3 sequence: CASSTGAVYYEQYF. As DNA, the CDR3 is TGTGCCAGCAGTACAGGGGCCGTCTACTACGAGCAGTACTTC. The rearrangement links TRBV27 to TRBJ2-7, with 7 bases that match TRBD1. V lost 5 bases and J lost 3; bases outside the gene matches: 7. Germline V gene sequence: CDR1 MNHEY, CDR2 SMNVEV (reference sequence). CDR3 size: 14 residues.

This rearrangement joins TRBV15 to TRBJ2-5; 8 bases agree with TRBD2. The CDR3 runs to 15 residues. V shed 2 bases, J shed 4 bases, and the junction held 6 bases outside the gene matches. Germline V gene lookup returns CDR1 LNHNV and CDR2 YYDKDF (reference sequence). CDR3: CATSRPTSVLETQYF. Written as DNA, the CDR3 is TGTGCCACCAGCAGACCGACTAGCGTCTTAGAGACCCAGTACTTC.

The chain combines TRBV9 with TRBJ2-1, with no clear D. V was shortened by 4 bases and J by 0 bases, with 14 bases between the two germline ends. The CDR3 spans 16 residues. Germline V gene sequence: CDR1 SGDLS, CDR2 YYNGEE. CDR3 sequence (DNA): TGTGCCAGCAGCCCGACTGACGTATCCTCCTACAATGAGCAGTTCTTC. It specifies CASSPTDVSSYNEQFF.

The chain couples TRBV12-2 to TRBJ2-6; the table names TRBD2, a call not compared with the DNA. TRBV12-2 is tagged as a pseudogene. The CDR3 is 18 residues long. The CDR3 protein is CASRATWLHTKSGNVLTF. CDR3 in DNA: TGTGCAAGTCGCGCCACATGGCTCCACACAAAGTCGGGCAACGTCCTGACTTTC.

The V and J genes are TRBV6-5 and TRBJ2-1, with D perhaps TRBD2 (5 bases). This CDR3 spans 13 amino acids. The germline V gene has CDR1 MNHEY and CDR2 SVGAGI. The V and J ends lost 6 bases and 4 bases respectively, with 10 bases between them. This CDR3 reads CASSPGLYNEQFF. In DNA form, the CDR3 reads TGTGCCAGCAGCCCCGGACTTTACAATGAGCAGTTCTTC.

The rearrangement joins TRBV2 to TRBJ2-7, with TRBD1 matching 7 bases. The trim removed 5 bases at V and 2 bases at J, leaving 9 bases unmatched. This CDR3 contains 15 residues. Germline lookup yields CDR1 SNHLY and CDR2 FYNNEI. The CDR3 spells CASSTASGQPYEQYF. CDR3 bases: TGTGCCAGCAGTACGGCTTCGGGACAGCCCTACGAGCAGTACTTC.

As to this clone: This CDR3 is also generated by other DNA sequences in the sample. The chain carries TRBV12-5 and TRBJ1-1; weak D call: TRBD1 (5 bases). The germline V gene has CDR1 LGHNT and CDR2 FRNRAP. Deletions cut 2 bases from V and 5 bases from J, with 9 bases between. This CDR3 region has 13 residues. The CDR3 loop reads CASGLSRDTEAFF. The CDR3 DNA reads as TGTGCTAGTGGTTTGAGCAGGGATACTGAAGCTTTCTTT.

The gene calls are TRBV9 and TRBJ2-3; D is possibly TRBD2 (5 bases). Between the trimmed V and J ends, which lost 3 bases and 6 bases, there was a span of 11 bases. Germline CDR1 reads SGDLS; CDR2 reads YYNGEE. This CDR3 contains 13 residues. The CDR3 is CASSAFGEDTQYF. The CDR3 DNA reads TGTGCCAGCAGCGCCTTCGGGGAGGATACGCAGTATTTT.

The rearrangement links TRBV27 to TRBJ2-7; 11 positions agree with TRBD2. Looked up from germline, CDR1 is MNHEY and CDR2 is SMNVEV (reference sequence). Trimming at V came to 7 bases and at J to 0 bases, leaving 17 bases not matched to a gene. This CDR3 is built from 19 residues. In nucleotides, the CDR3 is TGTGCCAGCAAACCATCCCCGGGACTAGCGGACCTATACTCCTACGAGCAGTACTTC. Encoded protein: CASKPSPGLADLYSYEQYF.

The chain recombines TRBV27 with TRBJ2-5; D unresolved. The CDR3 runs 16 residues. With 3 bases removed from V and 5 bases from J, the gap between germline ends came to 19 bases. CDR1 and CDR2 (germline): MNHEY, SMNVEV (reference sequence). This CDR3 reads CASSLGSPRMKETQYF. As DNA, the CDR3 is TGTGCCAGCAGTTTGGGCAGTCCCCGAATGAAGGAGACCCAGTACTTC.

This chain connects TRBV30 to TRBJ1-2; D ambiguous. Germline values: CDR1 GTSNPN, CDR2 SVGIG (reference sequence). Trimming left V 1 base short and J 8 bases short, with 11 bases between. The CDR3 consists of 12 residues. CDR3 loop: CAWSDKGMGYTF. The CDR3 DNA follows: TGTGCCTGGAGTGATAAAGGGATGGGCTACACCTTC.

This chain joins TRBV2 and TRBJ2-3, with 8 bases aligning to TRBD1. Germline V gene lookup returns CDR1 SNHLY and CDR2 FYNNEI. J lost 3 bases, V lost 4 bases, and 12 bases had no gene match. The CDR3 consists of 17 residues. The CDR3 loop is CASSGPPDREKTDTQYF. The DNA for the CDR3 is TGTGCCAGCAGTGGGCCTCCGGACAGGGAGAAGACAGATACGCAGTATTTT.

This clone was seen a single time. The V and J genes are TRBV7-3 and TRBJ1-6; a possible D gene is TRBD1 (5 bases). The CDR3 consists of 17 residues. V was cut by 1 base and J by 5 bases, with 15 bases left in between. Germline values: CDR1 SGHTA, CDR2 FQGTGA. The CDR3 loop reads CASSLITGLGDNSPLHF. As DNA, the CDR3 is TGTGCCAGCAGCTTAATTACAGGACTTGGAGATAATTCACCCCTCCACTTT.

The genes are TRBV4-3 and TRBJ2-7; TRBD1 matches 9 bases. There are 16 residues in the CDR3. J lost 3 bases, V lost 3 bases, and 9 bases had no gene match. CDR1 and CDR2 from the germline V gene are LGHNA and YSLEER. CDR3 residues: CASSQSRGTGYYEQYF. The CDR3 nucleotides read TGCGCCAGCAGCCAGTCGCGGGGGACAGGGTACTACGAGCAGTACTTC.

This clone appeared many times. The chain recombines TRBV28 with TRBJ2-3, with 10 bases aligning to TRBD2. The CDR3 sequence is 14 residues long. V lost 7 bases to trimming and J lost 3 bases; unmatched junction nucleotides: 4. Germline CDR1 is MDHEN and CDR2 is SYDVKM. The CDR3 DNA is TGTGCCAGCAAGGGGACTAGCGTTACAGATACGCAGTATTTT. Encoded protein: CASKGTSVTDTQYF.

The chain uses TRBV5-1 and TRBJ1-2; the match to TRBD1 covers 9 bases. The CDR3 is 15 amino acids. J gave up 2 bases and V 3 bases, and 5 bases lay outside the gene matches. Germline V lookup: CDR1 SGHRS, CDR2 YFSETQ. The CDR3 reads CASSYGTGSNYGYTF. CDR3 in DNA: TGCGCCAGCAGCTATGGGACAGGGTCCAACTATGGCTACACCTTC.

CDR3 sequence reads: CASSLERGGSQPQHF. The CDR3 DNA sequence: TGTGCCAGCAGCTTAGAACGTGGGGGCAGTCAGCCCCAGCATTTT. The gene calls are TRBV7-8 and TRBJ1-5; weak D call: TRBD1 (6 bases). The CDR3 loop spans 15 amino acids. Germline lookup yields CDR1 SGHVS and CDR2 FQNEAQ. V shed 1 base and J shed 6 bases, with 13 bases lying between them.

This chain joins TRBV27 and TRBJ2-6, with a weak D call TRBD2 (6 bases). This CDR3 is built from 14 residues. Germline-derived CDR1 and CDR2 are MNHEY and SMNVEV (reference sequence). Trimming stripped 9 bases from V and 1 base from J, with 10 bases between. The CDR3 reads CASLGSSGANVLTF. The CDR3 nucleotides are TGTGCCAGTCTCGGGAGTTCTGGGGCCAACGTCCTGACTTTC.

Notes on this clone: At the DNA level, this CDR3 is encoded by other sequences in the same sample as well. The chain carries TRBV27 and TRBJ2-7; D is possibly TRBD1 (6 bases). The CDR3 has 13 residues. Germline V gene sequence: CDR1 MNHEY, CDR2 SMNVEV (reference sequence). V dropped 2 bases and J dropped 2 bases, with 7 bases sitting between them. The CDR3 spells CASSLGQPYEQYF. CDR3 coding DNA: TGTGCCAGCAGTTTAGGACAGCCCTACGAGCAGTACTTC.

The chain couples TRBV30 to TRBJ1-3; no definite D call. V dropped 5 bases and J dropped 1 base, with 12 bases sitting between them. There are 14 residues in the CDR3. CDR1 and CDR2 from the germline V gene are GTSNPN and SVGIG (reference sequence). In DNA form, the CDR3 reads TGTGCCTGGGGCAGCACGGGGTCTGGAAACACCATATATTTT. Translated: CAWGSTGSGNTIYF.

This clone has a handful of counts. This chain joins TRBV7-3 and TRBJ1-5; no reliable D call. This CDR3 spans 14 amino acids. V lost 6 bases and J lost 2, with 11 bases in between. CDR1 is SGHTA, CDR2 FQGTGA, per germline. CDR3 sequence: CASRLALGNQPQHF. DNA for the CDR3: TGTGCCAGCAGGTTGGCCCTCGGCAATCAGCCCCAGCATTTT.

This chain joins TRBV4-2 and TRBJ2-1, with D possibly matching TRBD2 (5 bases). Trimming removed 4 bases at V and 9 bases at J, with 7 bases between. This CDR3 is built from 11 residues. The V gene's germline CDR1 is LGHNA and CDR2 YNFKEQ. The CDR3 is CASSLGLEQFF. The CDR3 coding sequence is TGTGCCAGCAGCCTCGGACTTGAGCAGTTCTTC.

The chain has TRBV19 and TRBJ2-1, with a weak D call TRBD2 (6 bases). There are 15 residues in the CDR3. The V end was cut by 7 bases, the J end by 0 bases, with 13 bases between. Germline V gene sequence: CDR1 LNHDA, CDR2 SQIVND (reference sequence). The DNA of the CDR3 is TGTGCCAGTACCACGGACGGGAGCTCCTACAATGAGCAGTTCTTC. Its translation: CASTTDGSSYNEQFF.